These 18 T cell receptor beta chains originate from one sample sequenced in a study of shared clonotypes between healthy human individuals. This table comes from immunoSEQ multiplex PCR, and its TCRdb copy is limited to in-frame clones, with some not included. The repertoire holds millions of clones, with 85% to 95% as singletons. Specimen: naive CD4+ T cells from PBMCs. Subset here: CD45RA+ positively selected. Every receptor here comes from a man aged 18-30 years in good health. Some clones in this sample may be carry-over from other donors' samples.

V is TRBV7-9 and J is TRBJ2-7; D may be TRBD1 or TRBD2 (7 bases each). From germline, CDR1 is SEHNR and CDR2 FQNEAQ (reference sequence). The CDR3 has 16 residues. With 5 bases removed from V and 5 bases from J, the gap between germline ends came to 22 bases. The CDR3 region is CASSPGGQVLMNEQYF. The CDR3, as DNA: TGTGCCAGCAGCCCGGGAGGACAGGTATTAATGAACGAGCAGTACTTC. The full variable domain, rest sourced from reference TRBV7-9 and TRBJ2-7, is DTGVSQNPRHKITKRGQNVTFRCDPISEHNRLYWYRQTLGQGPEFLTYFQNEAQLEKSRLLSDRFSAERPKGSFSTLEIQRTEQGDSAMYLCASSPGGQVLMNEQYFGPGTRLTVT.

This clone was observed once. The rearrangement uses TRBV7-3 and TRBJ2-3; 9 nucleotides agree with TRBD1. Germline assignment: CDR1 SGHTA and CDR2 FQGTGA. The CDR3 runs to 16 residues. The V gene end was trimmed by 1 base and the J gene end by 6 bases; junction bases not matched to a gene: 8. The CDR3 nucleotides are TGTGCCAGCAGCTTAAGCCCGACAGGGGGGGCGGATACGCAGTATTTT. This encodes CASSLSPTGGADTQYF.

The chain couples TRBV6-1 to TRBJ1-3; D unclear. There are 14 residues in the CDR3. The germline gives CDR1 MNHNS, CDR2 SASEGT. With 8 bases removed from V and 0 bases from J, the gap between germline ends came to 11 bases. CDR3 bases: TGTGCCAGCTCGGTTGGCGCCTCTGGAAACACCATATATTTT. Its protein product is CASSVGASGNTIYF.

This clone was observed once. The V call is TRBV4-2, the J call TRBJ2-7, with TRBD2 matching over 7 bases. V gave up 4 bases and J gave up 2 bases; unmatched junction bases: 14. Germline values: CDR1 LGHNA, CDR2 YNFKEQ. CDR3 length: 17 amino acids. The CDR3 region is CASSRLAGIGSTYEQYF. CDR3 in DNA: TGTGCCAGCAGCCGACTAGCCGGTATAGGGTCAACCTACGAGCAGTACTTC.

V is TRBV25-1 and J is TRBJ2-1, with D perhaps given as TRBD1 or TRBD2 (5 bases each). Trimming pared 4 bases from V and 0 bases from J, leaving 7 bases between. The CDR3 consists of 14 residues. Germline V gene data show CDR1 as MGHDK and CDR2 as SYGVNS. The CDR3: CASSVGVSYNEQFF. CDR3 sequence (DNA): TGTGCCAGCAGTGTGGGGGTCTCCTACAATGAGCAGTTCTTC. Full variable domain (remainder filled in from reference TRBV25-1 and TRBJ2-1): EADIYQTPRYLVIGTGKKITLECSQTMGHDKMYWYQQDPGMELHLIHYSYGVNSTEKGDLSSESTVSRIRTEHFPLTLESARPSHTSQYLCASSVGVSYNEQFFGPGTRLTVL.

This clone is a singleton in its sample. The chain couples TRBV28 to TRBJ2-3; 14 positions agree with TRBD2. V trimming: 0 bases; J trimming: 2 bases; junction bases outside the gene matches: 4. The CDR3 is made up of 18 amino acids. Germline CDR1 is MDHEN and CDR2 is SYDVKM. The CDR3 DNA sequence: TGTGCCAGCAGTTTATGGACTAGCGGGAGGGGCTCCACAGATACGCAGTATTTT. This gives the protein CASSLWTSGRGSTDTQYF.

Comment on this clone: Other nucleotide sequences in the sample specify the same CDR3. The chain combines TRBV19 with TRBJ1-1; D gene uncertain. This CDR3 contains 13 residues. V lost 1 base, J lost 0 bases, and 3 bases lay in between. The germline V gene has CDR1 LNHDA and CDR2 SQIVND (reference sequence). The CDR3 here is CASSIALNTEAFF. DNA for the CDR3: TGTGCCAGTAGTATAGCACTGAACACTGAAGCTTTCTTT.

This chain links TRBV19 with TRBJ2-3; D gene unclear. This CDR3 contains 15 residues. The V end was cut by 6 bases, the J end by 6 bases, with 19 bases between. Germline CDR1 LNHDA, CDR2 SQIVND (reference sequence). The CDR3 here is CASRISYRTTDTQYF. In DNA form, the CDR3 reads TGTGCCAGTAGAATATCATATCGGACCACGGATACGCAGTATTTT.

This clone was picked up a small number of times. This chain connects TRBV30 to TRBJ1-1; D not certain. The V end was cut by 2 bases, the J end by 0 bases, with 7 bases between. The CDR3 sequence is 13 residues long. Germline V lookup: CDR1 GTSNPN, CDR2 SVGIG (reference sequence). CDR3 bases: TGTGCCTGGAGTAAACGAATGAACACTGAAGCTTTCTTT. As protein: CAWSKRMNTEAFF. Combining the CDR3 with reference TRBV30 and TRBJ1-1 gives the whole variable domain SQTIHQWPATLVQPVGSPLSLECTVEGTSNPNLYWYRQAAGRGLQLLFYSVGIGQISSEVPQNLSASRPQDRQFILSSKKLLLSDSGFYLCAWSKRMNTEAFFGQGTRLTVV.

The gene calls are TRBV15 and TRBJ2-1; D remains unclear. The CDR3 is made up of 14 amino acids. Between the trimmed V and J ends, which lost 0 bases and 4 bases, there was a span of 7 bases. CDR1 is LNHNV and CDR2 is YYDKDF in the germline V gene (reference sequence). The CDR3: CATSRDKTYNEQFF. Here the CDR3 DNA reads TGTGCCACCAGCAGAGATAAGACTTACAATGAGCAGTTCTTC. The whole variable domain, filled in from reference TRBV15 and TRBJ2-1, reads DAMVIQNPRYQVTQFGKPVTLSCSQTLNHNVMYWYQQKSSQAPKLLFHYYDKDFNNEADTPDNFQSRRPNTSFCFLDIRSPGLGDTAMYLCATSRDKTYNEQFFGPGTRLTVL.

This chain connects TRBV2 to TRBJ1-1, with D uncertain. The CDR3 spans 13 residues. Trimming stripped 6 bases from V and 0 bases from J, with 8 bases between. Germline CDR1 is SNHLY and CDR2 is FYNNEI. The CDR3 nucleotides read TGTGCCAGCAGAACAGAGTTGAACACTGAAGCTTTCTTT. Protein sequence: CASRTELNTEAFF.

The CDR3 region is CASSYTDRGGVFF. The DNA of the CDR3 is TGTGCCAGCAGTTATACTGACAGGGGTGGGGTGTTTTTT. The J gene is TRBJ1-4, the V gene TRBV2, with TRBD1 matching 8 bases. This CDR3 comprises 13 residues. The germline V gene encodes CDR1 SNHLY and CDR2 FYNNEI. Losses at the gene ends were 5 bases for V and 15 bases for J; bases not matched to a gene: 11.

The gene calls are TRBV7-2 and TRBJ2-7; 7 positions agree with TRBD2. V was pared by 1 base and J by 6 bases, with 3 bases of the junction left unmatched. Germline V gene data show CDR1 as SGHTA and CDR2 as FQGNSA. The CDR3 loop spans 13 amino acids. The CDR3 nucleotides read TGTGCCAGCAGCTTAGGCGGGAGTACCGAGCAGTACTTC. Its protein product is CASSLGGSTEQYF.

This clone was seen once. CDR3: CASSPNGWGNEKLFF. CDR3 DNA sequence: TGTGCCAGCAGCCCTAATGGGTGGGGTAATGAAAAACTGTTTTTT. The V gene is TRBV5-4, the J gene TRBJ1-4; D call uncertain. V shed 4 bases and J shed 4 bases, with 14 bases lying between them. The CDR3 runs 15 residues. The V gene's germline CDR1 is SGHNT and CDR2 YYREEE (reference sequence).

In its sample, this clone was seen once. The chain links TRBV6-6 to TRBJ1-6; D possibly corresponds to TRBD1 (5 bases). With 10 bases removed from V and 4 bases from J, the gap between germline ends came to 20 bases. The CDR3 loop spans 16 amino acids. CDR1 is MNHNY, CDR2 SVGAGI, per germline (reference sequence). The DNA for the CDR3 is TGTGCCACCTCCCACGTTCCCCAGGGTTATAATTCACCCCTCCACTTT. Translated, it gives CATSHVPQGYNSPLHF.

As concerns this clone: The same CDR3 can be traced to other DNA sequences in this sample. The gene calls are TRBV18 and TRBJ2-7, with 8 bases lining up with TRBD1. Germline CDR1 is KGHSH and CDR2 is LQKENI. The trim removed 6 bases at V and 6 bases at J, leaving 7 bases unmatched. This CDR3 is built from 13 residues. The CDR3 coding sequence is TGTGCCAGCTCCCAAGGACAGGGTTCCGAGCAGTACTTC. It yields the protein CASSQGQGSEQYF. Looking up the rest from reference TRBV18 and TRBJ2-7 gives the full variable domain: NAGVMQNPRHLVRRRGQEARLRCSPMKGHSHVYWYRQLPEEGLKFMVYLQKENIIDESGMPKERFSAEFPKEGPSILRIQQVVRGDSAAYFCASSQGQGSEQYFGPGTRLTVT.

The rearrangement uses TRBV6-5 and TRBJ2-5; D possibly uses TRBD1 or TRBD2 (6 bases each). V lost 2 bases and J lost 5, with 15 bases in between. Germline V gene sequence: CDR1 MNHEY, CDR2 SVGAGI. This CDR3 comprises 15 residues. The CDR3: CASSYDGGRRETQYF. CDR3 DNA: TGTGCCAGCAGTTACGATGGGGGGCGCAGGGAGACCCAGTACTTC.

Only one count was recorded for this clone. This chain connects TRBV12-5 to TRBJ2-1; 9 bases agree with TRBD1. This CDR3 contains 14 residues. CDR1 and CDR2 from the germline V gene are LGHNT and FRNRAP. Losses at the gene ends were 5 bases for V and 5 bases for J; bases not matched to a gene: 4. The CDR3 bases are TGTGCTAGTGGTCAGGACAGGGGCCACAATGAGCAGTTCTTC. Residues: CASGQDRGHNEQFF.